Below are 22 T cell receptor beta chains sequenced from a single sample in a study of cytomegalovirus exposure and HLA in healthy donors. PCR primers comprised 60 Vbeta and 13 Jbeta primers. TCRdb's copy holds only in-frame clones and misses some; the assay was immunoSEQ multiplex PCR. The table lists about 200,000 clones, roughly 80% of them singletons, with around 2.8% in the top ten. Input material: PBMCs. Every receptor here comes from a man in his thirties or forties in good health and CMV-seronegative.

The count of this clone is one. This chain links TRBV5-4 with TRBJ1-2; TRBD1 might be the D (6 bases). Germline values: CDR1 SGHNT, CDR2 YYREEE (reference sequence). This CDR3 spans 14 amino acids. Trimming left V 0 bases short and J 5 bases short, with 11 bases between. The CDR3 protein is CASSLADRIYGYTF. The DNA of the CDR3 is TGTGCCAGCAGCTTGGCTGACAGGATATATGGCTACACCTTC. Complete variable domain (other parts from reference TRBV5-4 and TRBJ1-2): ETGVTQSPTHLIKTRGQQVTLRCSSQSGHNTVSWYQQALGQGPQFIFQYYREEENGRGNFPPRFSGLQFPNYSSELNVNALELDDSALYLCASSLADRIYGYTFGSGTRLTVV.

Note on this clone: This CDR3 is also generated by other DNA sequences in the sample. V gene TRBV18 combines with J gene TRBJ2-3; no clear D gene. The CDR3 loop spans 11 amino acids. With 6 bases removed from V and 2 bases from J, the gap between germline ends came to 3 bases. Per the germline V gene, CDR1 is KGHSH and CDR2 is LQKENI. As DNA, the CDR3 is TGTGCCAGCTCTTACACAGATACGCAGTATTTT. Amino acid sequence: CASSYTDTQYF.

This chain joins TRBV27 and TRBJ2-7, with a weak D call TRBD1 (5 bases). Trimming took 2 bases from V and 2 from J, leaving 19 bases between them. Looked up from germline, CDR1 is MNHEY and CDR2 is SMNVEV (reference sequence). The CDR3 is 17 amino acids. The CDR3 sequence: CASSLPVSGYPPYEQYF. The CDR3 DNA follows: TGTGCCAGCAGTTTACCCGTTTCAGGGTATCCCCCCTACGAGCAGTACTTC.

The V gene is TRBV10-3, the J gene TRBJ2-3, with 9 bases fitting TRBD2. Germline CDR1 is ENHRY and CDR2 is SYGVKD. The CDR3 loop spans 16 amino acids. V shed 3 bases and J 6 bases; nucleotides not matched to a gene: 10. As DNA, the CDR3 is TGTGCCATCAGTGACTCCGGGACTAGCAGGGCGGATACGCAGTATTTT. Protein sequence: CAISDSGTSRADTQYF.

The chain joins TRBV6-6 to TRBJ2-1, with TRBD2 matching 10 bases. Trimming cost V 4 bases and J 9 bases; bases outside gene matches: 9. In germline, CDR1 is MNHNY, CDR2 SVGAGI (reference sequence). The CDR3 is 15 amino acids. CDR3 in DNA: TGTGCCAGCAGTTTATTAGCGGGGGGAGGAGGTGAGCAGTTCTTC. Translation: CASSLLAGGGGEQFF.

This chain links TRBV5-8 with TRBJ2-2, with 11 bases that match TRBD1. Trimming cost V 3 bases and J 6 bases; bases outside gene matches: 4. CDR3 length: 15 residues. Germline CDR1 is SGHTS and CDR2 is YDEGEE. Here the CDR3 DNA reads TGTGCCAGCAGCTCGGGACAGGGGGAGCCCGGGGAGCTGTTTTTT. Translation gives CASSSGQGEPGELFF.

CDR3 residues: CASTLGQGPTQGQPQHF. In DNA, the CDR3 is TGTGCCAGCACCTTAGGACAGGGGCCCACCCAGGGACAGCCCCAGCATTTT. The chain combines TRBV6-4 with TRBJ1-5; 9 bases map to TRBD1. V shed 7 bases, J shed 7 bases, and the junction held 17 bases outside the gene matches. This CDR3 region has 17 residues. The germline V gene has CDR1 MRHNA and CDR2 SNTAGT.

This sequence joins TRBV27 and TRBJ2-3; 12 bases fit TRBD2. There are 20 residues in the CDR3. CDR1 MNHEY and CDR2 SMNVEV come from the germline V gene (reference sequence). Trimming removed 2 bases from V and 0 bases from J; junction bases left unmatched: 12. As DNA, the CDR3 is TGTGCCAGCAGTTTAGCTGCCGGGCTAGCGGGGGGGCGGAGCACAGATACGCAGTATTTT. Translating it yields CASSLAAGLAGGRSTDTQYF.

J is TRBJ1-6 and V is TRBV7-2, with D tentatively TRBD1 (5 bases). Germline values: CDR1 SGHTA, CDR2 FQGNSA. CDR3 length equals 16 residues. V lost 0 bases to trimming and J lost 2 bases, with 8 bases between them. The CDR3 bases are TGTGCCAGCAGCTTAGCGGGGCTTACCTATAATTCACCCCTCCACTTT. Amino acid sequence: CASSLAGLTYNSPLHF.

Only a few counts were recorded for this clone. The CDR3: CSVATGTGSQETQYF. CDR3 DNA: TGCAGCGTGGCTACAGGGACCGGGTCCCAAGAGACCCAGTACTTC. The chain recombines TRBV29-1 with TRBJ2-5; a weak D match, TRBD1 (6 bases). The CDR3 covers 15 residues. V gave up 6 bases and J gave up 1 base, with 18 bases separating them. CDR1 is SQVTM and CDR2 is ANQGSEA in the germline V gene.

This chain joins TRBV7-2 and TRBJ2-7; D ambiguous. V dropped 5 bases and J dropped 5 bases, with 16 bases sitting between them. The CDR3 length is 14 residues. Germline V gene data show CDR1 as SGHTA and CDR2 as FQGNSA. The CDR3 is CASSLKALRDEQYF. The CDR3 DNA is TGTGCCAGCAGCCTTAAGGCCCTTCGGGACGAGCAGTACTTC.

The CDR3 bases are TGTGCCAGCACCCTATTAAATACAGGGAGTGTCACTGAAGCTTTCTTT. This gives the protein CASTLLNTGSVTEAFF. The rearrangement links TRBV7-8 to TRBJ1-1; perhaps TRBD1 as D (6 bases). Trimming removed 7 bases at V and 4 bases at J, with 22 bases between. This CDR3 contains 16 residues. Germline CDR1 is SGHVS and CDR2 is FQNEAQ.

The rearrangement links TRBV7-2 to TRBJ2-3; 7 bases map to TRBD2. This CDR3 is built from 16 residues. From germline, CDR1 is SGHTA and CDR2 FQGNSA. V lost 2 bases to trimming and J lost 0 bases; unmatched junction nucleotides: 5. The CDR3 bases are TGTGCCAGCAGCTTACGGATCGGGGGGAGCACAGATACGCAGTATTTT. This translates into CASSLRIGGSTDTQYF.

This chain links TRBV9 with TRBJ2-2; D is perhaps TRBD2 (5 bases). Germline-derived CDR1 and CDR2 are SGDLS and YYNGEE. V dropped 5 bases and J dropped 0 bases, with 8 bases sitting between them. This CDR3 is 14 amino acids long. DNA of the CDR3: TGTGCCAGCAGGGACTTTGCGAACACCGGGGAGCTGTTTTTT. Amino acids: CASRDFANTGELFF.

V usage is TRBV9 and J usage is TRBJ1-6; a weak D match, TRBD1 (6 bases). Germline-derived CDR1 and CDR2 are SGDLS and YYNGEE. V was pared by 4 bases and J by 7 bases, with 15 bases between. This CDR3 contains 15 residues. This CDR3 is CASSTTTGSNSPLHF. CDR3 DNA: TGTGCCAGCAGCACCACGACAGGTTCCAATTCACCCCTCCACTTT.

This clone was detected once. The J gene is TRBJ2-2, the V gene TRBV7-6; tentative D call: TRBD2 (5 bases). Trimming pared 1 base from V and 4 bases from J, leaving 7 bases between. CDR1 SGHVS and CDR2 FNYEAQ come from the germline V gene. The CDR3 loop spans 14 amino acids. The CDR3 DNA follows: TGTGCCAGCAGCTTAGGTGCGGGCACCGGGGAGCTGTTTTTT. Translation gives CASSLGAGTGELFF.

The gene calls are TRBV5-4 and TRBJ2-1; TRBD1 aligns across 8 bases. The junction had 5 bases not matched to a gene; V was cut back by 4 bases and J by 2 bases. Per germline, CDR1 SGHNT and CDR2 YYREEE (reference sequence). CDR3 size: 15 residues. CDR3 loop: CASSKQGEAYNEQFF. Here the CDR3 DNA reads TGTGCCAGCAGCAAACAGGGGGAGGCCTACAATGAGCAGTTCTTC.

The rearrangement joins TRBV18 to TRBJ2-5; D not resolved. CDR3 length: 13 amino acids. Trimming stripped 3 bases from V and 3 bases from J, with 8 bases between. Germline V gene lookup returns CDR1 KGHSH and CDR2 LQKENI. The DNA of the CDR3 is TGTGCCAGCTCACCGCGTCAAGAAGAGACCCAGTACTTC. As protein: CASSPRQEETQYF.

Notes on this clone: Relative to the germline gene, one junction end is altered; a read error may explain this. The chain uses TRBV7-9 and TRBJ1-1, with 7 bases identical to TRBD1. CDR3 length: 15 residues. In germline, CDR1 is SEHNR, CDR2 FQNEAQ (reference sequence). This CDR3 is CSSSLAPTGVRGAFF. The CDR3 DNA is TGTTCCAGCAGCTTAGCCCCAACAGGGGTCAGAGGAGCTTTCTTT. The whole variable domain, remainder taken from reference TRBV7-9 and TRBJ1-1, is DTGVSQNPRHKITKRGQNVTFRCDPISEHNRLYWYRQTLGQGPEFLTYFQNEAQLEKSRLLSDRFSAERPKGSFSTLEIQRTEQGDSAMYLCSSSLAPTGVRGAFFGQGTRLTVV.

CDR3 in amino acids: CASSSGGDNSPLHF. The CDR3 region has the DNA TGTGCCAGCAGTTCTGGCGGGGATAATTCACCCCTCCACTTT. The V call is TRBV28, the J call TRBJ1-6, with D unresolved. Trimming cost V 4 bases and J 5 bases, with 9 bases left between them. The CDR3 consists of 14 residues. Germline CDR1 MDHEN, CDR2 SYDVKM.

V gene TRBV29-1 combines with J gene TRBJ2-3; 8 nucleotides line up with TRBD2. CDR1 and CDR2 (germline): SQVTM, ANQGSEA. The CDR3 is 17 residues long. Trimming at V came to 1 base and at J to 3 bases, leaving 12 bases not matched to a gene. CDR3: CSVEGMARGGPTDTQYF. The CDR3, as DNA: TGCAGCGTTGAAGGGATGGCTCGGGGGGGCCCGACAGATACGCAGTATTTT.

V gene TRBV27 combines with J gene TRBJ2-4; TRBD2 is a possible D gene (7 bases). CDR3 length equals 13 residues. The germline V gene encodes CDR1 MNHEY and CDR2 SMNVEV (reference sequence). The germline V and J ends were trimmed by 5 bases and 8 bases, with 13 bases remaining between them. The CDR3 DNA is TGTGCCAGCAGTCGAGGGGGGGCGGACATTCAGTACTTC. It yields the protein CASSRGGADIQYF.